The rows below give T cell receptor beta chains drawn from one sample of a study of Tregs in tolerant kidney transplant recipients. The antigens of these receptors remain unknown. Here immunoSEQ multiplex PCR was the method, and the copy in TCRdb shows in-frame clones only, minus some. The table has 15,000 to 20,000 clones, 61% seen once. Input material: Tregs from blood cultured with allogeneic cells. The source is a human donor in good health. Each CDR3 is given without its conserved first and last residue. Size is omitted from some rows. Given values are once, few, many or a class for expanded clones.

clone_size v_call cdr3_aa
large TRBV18 ASSPADSISYNSPLH
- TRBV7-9 ASSLEGGWAGGTQY
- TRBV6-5 ASGRWAEAF
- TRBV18 ASSPPEETQY
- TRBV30 AWTQENTEAF
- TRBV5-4 ASSPSRAETQY
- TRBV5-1 ASSPSLQGRETQY
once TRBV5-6 ASRENGGPTDTQY
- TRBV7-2 ASSLPNTYEQY
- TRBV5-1 ASSSAGLLTGELF
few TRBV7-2 ASSLIGTGIYQPQH
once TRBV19 ASSVGTWQPEQY
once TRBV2 ASSGWGPRNQPQH
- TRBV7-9 ASSLAAGHPSKLF